These 8 T cell receptor beta chains originate from one sample sequenced in a study of T cell responses to AZD1222 COVID-19 vaccine. Clones were read by immunoSEQ multiplex PCR, and TCRdb kept only the in-frame ones, dropping some. This sample yields 150,000 to 200,000 clones, of which less than 95% are seen a single time; roughly 6% belongs to the top ten. The specimen was peripheral blood, collected 28 days after the second AZD1222 dose. The source of these receptors is an adult who received the AZD1222 COVID-19 vaccine.

V gene TRBV19 combines with J gene TRBJ1-2, with no clear D. The V and J ends lost 3 bases and 5 bases respectively, with 13 bases between them. This CDR3 has 14 amino acids. Germline loops: CDR1 LNHDA, CDR2 SQIVND (reference sequence). The CDR3 DNA sequence: TGTGCCAGTAGTATGAAATCAGTTGGATATGGCTACACCTTC. Encoded protein: CASSMKSVGYGYTF.

The chain employs TRBV30 and TRBJ1-3, with D possibly TRBD1 on 5 matching bases. The germline V gene encodes CDR1 GTSNPN and CDR2 SVGIG (reference sequence). V lost 3 bases and J lost 6, with 15 bases in between. The CDR3 is 14 residues long. The CDR3 loop is CAWRGLGEKNTIYF. DNA of the CDR3: TGTGCCTGGAGGGGGCTGGGGGAAAAAAACACCATATATTTT.

The rearrangement links TRBV5-1 to TRBJ2-7; the D is unclear. This CDR3 spans 11 amino acids. The V gene lost 5 bases and the J gene lost 3 bases, with 6 bases spanning the gap. Looked up from germline, CDR1 is SGHRS and CDR2 is YFSETQ. The CDR3 is CASSSLYEQYF. DNA of the CDR3: TGCGCCAGCAGTTCCCTCTACGAGCAGTACTTC.

The chain recombines TRBV29-1 with TRBJ2-3; 8 positions agree with TRBD2. Germline CDR1 is SQVTM and CDR2 is ANQGSEA. V was pared by 0 bases and J by 4 bases, with 9 bases of the junction left unmatched. The CDR3 contains 16 residues. The CDR3 protein is CSVEDRSSGYSDTQYF. In DNA, the CDR3 is TGCAGCGTTGAAGATAGGTCTAGCGGGTACTCAGATACGCAGTATTTT.

V gene TRBV6-5 combines with J gene TRBJ2-7; D is perhaps TRBD1 (6 bases). Germline CDR1 and CDR2: MNHEY and SVGAGI. There are 15 residues in the CDR3. V shed 2 bases and J shed 4 bases, with 15 bases lying between them. Here the CDR3 DNA reads TGTGCCAGCAGTTACGCTGGACAGAGCCCTTACGAGCAGTACTTC. Protein sequence: CASSYAGQSPYEQYF.

The chain uses TRBV2 and TRBJ1-5; maybe TRBD1 (5 bases). The germline V and J ends were trimmed by 3 bases and 4 bases, with 13 bases remaining between them. CDR1 and CDR2 from the germline V gene are SNHLY and FYNNEI. The CDR3 has 15 residues. The CDR3 bases are TGTGCCAGCAGTGACGAGCAGGGAAAAAATCAGCCCCAGCATTTT. Protein product: CASSDEQGKNQPQHF.

The chain recombines TRBV6-5 with TRBJ2-2; D gene unclear. V was cut by 6 bases and J by 4 bases, with 15 bases left in between. CDR1 and CDR2 from the germline V gene are MNHEY and SVGAGI. The CDR3 consists of 15 residues. The CDR3 region has the DNA TGTGCCAGCAGACCAAGCTCCGTTAGCACCGGGGAGCTGTTTTTT. It is translated as CASRPSSVSTGELFF.

This clone has at least ten counts. The V gene is TRBV27, the J gene TRBJ1-2, with TRBD1 matching over 7 bases. The V gene's germline CDR1 is MNHEY and CDR2 SMNVEV (reference sequence). V lost 5 bases to trimming and J lost 7 bases; unmatched junction nucleotides: 10. The CDR3 sequence is 14 residues long. The CDR3 coding sequence is TGTGCCAGCAGTCCCCGACAGGGATTTGGTGGCTACACCTTC. It specifies CASSPRQGFGGYTF.